This T cell receptor beta chain was captured in a study of T cells in Graves' hyperthyroidism and ophthalmopathy. Study results and caveats: The model made its ophthalmopathy prediction, and onset followed a median approximately 6.5 months later. Patients with ophthalmopathy were separated from those with stable hyperthyroidism by a 13 V-J model.

There are a few counts of this clonotype. The antigen remains undetermined. Researchers took RNA transcripts and amplified the TCR beta CDR3 regions from them. Primed by the HTBI set, a first-round RT-PCR was run on the TCR CDR3. TCRdb re-analysed the multiplex PCR reads in MiXCR, keeping a single row per CDR3 protein. This table has hundreds of thousands of distinct CDR3 sequences, under 25% appearing once. V lost 0 bases and J lost 6, with 12 bases in between. CDR1 is MNHEY, CDR2 SVGEGT, per germline. The CDR3 consists of 15 residues. Exclusion of patients followed from uncontrolled infection, other autoimmune disease, pregnancy or lactation.

Sequences were obtained from blood. This sequence joins TRBV6-2 or TRBV6-3 and TRBJ2-1; D gene ambiguous. This sequence was found in a man between 25 and 39 years old with Graves' ophthalmopathy. CDR3 nucleotides: TGTGCCAGCAGTTACTCGACGGGTCGCAGCAATGAGCAGTTCTTC. As protein: CASSYSTGRSNEQFF.